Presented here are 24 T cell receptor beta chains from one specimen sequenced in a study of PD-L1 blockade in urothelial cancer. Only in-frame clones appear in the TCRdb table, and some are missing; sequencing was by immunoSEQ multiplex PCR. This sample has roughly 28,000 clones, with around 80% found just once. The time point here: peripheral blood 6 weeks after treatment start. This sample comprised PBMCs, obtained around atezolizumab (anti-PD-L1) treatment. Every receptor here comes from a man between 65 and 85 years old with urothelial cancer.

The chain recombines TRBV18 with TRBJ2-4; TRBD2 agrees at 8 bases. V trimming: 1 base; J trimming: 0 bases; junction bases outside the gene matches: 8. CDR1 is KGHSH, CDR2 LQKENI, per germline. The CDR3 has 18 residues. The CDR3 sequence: CASSPQSLAGLAKNIQYF. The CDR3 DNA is TGTGCCAGCTCACCACAGTCTTTAGCGGGGCTAGCCAAAAACATTCAGTACTTC.

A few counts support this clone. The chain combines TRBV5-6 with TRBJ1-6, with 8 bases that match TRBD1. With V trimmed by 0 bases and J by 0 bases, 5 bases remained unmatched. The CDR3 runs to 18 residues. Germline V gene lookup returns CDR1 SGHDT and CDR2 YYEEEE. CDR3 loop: CASSLDRTGSSYNSPLHF. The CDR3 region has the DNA TGTGCCAGCAGCTTGGATCGGACAGGGAGCTCCTATAATTCACCCCTCCACTTT.

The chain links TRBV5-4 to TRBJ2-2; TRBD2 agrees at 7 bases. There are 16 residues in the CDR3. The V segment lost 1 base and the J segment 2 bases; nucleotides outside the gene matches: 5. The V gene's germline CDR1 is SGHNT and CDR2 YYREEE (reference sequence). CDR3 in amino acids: CASSLLRGSNTGELFF. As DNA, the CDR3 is TGTGCCAGCAGCTTGTTGCGGGGGAGCAACACCGGGGAGCTGTTTTTT.

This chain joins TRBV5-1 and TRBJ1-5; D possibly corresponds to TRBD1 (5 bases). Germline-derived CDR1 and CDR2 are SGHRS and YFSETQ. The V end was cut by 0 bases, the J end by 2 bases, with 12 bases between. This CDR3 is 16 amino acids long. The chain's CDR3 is CASSLVPGGGNQPQHF. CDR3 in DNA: TGCGCCAGCAGCTTGGTGCCGGGAGGGGGCAATCAGCCCCAGCATTTT.

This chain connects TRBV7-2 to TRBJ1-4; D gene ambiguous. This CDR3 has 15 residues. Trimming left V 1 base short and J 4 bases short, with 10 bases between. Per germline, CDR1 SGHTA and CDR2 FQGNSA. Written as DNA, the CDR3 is TGTGCCAGCAGCTTAGTGGCGGAGTATAATGAAAAACTGTTTTTT. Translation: CASSLVAEYNEKLFF.

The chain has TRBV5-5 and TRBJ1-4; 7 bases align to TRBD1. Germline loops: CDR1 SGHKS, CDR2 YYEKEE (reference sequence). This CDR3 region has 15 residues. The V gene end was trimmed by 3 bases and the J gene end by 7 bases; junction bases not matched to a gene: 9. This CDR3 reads CASSWIDRESEKLFF. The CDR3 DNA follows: TGTGCCAGCAGCTGGATCGACAGGGAAAGTGAAAAACTGTTTTTT.

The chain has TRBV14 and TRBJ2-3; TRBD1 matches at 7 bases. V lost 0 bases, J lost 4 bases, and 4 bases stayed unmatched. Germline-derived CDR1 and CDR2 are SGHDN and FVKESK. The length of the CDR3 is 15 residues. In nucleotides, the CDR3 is TGTGCCAGCAGCCAAGAGAGGGGGCGGGCAGATACGCAGTATTTT. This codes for CASSQERGRADTQYF.

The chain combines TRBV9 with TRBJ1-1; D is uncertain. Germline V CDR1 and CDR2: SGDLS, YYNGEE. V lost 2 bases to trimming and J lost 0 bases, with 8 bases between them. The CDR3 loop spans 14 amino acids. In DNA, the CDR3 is TGTGCCAGCAGCGTCAGTACCATGAACACTGAAGCTTTCTTT. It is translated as CASSVSTMNTEAFF.

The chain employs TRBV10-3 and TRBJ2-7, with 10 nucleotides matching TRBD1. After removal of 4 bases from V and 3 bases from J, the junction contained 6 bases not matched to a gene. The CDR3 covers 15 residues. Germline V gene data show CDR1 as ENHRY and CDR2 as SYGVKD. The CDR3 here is CAISAPGQGGYEQYF. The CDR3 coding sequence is TGTGCCATCAGTGCCCCTGGACAGGGGGGCTACGAGCAGTACTTC.

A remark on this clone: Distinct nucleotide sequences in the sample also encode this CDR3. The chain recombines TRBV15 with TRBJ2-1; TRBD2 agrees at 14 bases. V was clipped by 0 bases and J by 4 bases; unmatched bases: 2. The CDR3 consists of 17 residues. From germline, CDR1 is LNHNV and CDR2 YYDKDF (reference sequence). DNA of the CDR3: TGTGCCACCAGCAGAGACGGGACTAGCGGGAGTTACAATGAGCAGTTCTTC. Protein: CATSRDGTSGSYNEQFF. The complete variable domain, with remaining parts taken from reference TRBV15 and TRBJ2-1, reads DAMVIQNPRYQVTQFGKPVTLSCSQTLNHNVMYWYQQKSSQAPKLLFHYYDKDFNNEADTPDNFQSRRPNTSFCFLDIRSPGLGDTAMYLCATSRDGTSGSYNEQFFGPGTRLTVL.

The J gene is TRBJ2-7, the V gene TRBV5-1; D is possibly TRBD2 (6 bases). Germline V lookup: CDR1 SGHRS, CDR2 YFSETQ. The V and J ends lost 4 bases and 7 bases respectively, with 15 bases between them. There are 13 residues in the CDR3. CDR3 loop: CASSPPWGGEQYF. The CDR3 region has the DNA TGCGCCAGCAGCCCCCCCTGGGGAGGTGAGCAGTACTTC.

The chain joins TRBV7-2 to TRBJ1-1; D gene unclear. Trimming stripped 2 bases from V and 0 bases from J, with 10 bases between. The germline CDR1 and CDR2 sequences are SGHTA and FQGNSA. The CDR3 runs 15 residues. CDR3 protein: CASSLLGGMNTEAFF. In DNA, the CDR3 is TGTGCCAGCAGCTTACTAGGCGGAATGAACACTGAAGCTTTCTTT.

This CDR3 reads CASSPPGQQNTEAFF. The CDR3, as DNA: TGTGCCAGCAGCCCCCCCGGACAGCAGAACACTGAAGCTTTCTTT. This chain links TRBV7-6 with TRBJ1-1; TRBD1 might be the D (6 bases). CDR1 and CDR2 (germline): SGHVS, FNYEAQ. Trimming took off 5 bases at V and 1 base at J, with 14 bases between the two ends. The CDR3 extends over 15 amino acids.

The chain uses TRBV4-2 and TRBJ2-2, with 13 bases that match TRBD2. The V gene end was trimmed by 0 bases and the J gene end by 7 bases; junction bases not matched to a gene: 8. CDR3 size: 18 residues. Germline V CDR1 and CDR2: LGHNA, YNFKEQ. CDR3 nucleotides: TGTGCCAGCAGCCAAGATGAACTAGCGGGAGGGCAAGGCGGGGAGCTGTTTTTT. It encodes CASSQDELAGGQGGELFF.

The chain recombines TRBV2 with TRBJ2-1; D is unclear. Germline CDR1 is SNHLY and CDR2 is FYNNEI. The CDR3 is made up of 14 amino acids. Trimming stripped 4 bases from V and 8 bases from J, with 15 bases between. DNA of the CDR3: TGTGCCAGCAGTGGGCGACAAGTTTACGATGAGCAGTTCTTC. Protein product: CASSGRQVYDEQFF.

CDR3 nucleotides: TGCGCCAGCAGCCTAGCGGGAGTCGCCTACAATGAGCAGTTCTTC. This translates into CASSLAGVAYNEQFF. The chain couples TRBV5-1 to TRBJ2-1; 10 positions match TRBD2. Unmatched junction bases numbered 3, after V lost 4 bases and J lost 2 bases. Germline CDR1 reads SGHRS; CDR2 reads YFSETQ. The CDR3 totals 15 residues.

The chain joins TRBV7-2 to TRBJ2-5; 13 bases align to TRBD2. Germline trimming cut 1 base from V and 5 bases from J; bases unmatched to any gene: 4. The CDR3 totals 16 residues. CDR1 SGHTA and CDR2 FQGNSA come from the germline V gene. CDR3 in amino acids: CASSLVLAGGRETQYF. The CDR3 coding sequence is TGTGCCAGCAGCTTAGTACTAGCGGGGGGGAGGGAGACCCAGTACTTC.

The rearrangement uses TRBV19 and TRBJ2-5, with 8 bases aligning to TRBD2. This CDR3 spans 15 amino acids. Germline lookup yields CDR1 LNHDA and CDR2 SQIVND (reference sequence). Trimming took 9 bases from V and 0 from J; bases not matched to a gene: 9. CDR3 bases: TGTGCCAGCCGAGCCCGGGGGGGGTACCAAGAGACCCAGTACTTC. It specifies CASRARGGYQETQYF.

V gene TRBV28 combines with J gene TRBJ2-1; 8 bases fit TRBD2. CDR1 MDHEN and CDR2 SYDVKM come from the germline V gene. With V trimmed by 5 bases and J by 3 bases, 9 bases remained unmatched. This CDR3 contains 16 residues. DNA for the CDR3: TGTGCCAGCAGTACATTCGGAGCGGGAGTCTACAATGAGCAGTTCTTC. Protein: CASSTFGAGVYNEQFF.

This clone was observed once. The CDR3 DNA reads as TGTGCCAGCAGCTTAGCGTTGGCAGGGGGCTCTGGCTACACCTTC. This encodes CASSLALAGGSGYTF. The rearrangement uses TRBV7-9 and TRBJ1-2; 8 bases line up with TRBD1. Germline CDR1 SEHNR, CDR2 FQNEAQ (reference sequence). V was clipped by 0 bases and J by 7 bases; unmatched bases: 7. The CDR3 is made up of 15 amino acids.

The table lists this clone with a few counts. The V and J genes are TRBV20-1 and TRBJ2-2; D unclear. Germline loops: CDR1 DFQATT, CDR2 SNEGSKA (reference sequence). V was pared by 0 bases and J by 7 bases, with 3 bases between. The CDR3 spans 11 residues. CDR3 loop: CSAREYGELFF. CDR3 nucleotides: TGCAGTGCTAGAGAGTACGGGGAGCTGTTTTTT.

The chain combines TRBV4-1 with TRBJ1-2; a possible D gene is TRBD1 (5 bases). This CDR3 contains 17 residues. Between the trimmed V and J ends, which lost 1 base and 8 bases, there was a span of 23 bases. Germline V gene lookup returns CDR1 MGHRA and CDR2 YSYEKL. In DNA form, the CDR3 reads TGCGCCAGCAGCCAAGTCGGTTACAGGCCGACCGGGGGAGGCTACACCTTC. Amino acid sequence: CASSQVGYRPTGGGYTF.

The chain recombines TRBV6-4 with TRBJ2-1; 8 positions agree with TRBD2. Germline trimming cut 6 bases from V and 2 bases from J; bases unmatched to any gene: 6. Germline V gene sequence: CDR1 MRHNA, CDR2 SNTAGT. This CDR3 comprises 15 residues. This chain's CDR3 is CASSVLADTYNEQFF. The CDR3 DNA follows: TGTGCCAGCAGCGTACTAGCGGACACCTACAATGAGCAGTTCTTC.

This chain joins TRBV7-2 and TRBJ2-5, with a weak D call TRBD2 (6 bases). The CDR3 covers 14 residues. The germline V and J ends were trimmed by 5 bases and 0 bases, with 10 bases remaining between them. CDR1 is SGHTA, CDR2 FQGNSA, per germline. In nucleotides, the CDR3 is TGTGCCAGCAGCCGTAGCGGCTACCAAGAGACCCAGTACTTC. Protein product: CASSRSGYQETQYF.